This T cell receptor (beta chain) was captured in a study of control samples from healthy donors and cancer patients. This CDR3 region has 15 residues. The V gene's germline CDR1 is SGDLS and CDR2 YYNGEE. Sequencing used immunoSEQ multiplex PCR; TCRdb keeps in-frame clones, though not all of them. The table has about 57,000 clones, 91% seen once. For this clone: Mismatch with germline at one junction end may stem from a read error. The identical CDR3 is also encoded by other nucleotide sequences in the sample.

The rearrangement joins TRBV9 to TRBJ1-4, with TRBD1 as a possible D gene (5 bases). The source is a man younger than 45 with colorectal cancer. Sequenced material: PBMCs. Here the CDR3 reads CASSVGGRGWEKLFF. CDR3 nucleotide sequence: TGTGCCAGCAGCGTAGGGGGCCGCGGGTGGGAAAAATTGTTTTTT. Looking up the rest from reference TRBV9 and TRBJ1-4 gives the full variable domain: DSGVTQTPKHLITATGQRVTLRCSPRSGDLSVYWYQQSLDQGLQFLIQYYNGEERAKGNILERFSAQQFPDLHSELNLSSLELGDSALYFCASSVGGRGWEKLFFGSGTQLSVL.